Shown below are 8 T cell receptor beta chains from a single sample sequenced in a study of T cell repertoires in cytomegalovirus infection. TCRdb recomputed calls from the reads with MiXCR, one row per CDR3 protein. This sample has a few hundred thousand distinct CDR3 sequences, with 17% found just once. The sample taken for sequencing was PBMCs. The origin of the receptors is a human donor in good health (CMV status not recorded). Some clones in this sample may be carry-over from other donors' samples.

This clonotype was seen more than once but under ten times. CDR3 sequence reads: CASSQDVGGQGREKLFF. CDR3 bases: TGTGCCAGCAGCCAAGACGTCGGGGGACAGGGAAGGGAAAAACTGTTTTTT. This chain uses TRBV4-2 with TRBJ1-4, with 9 bases matching TRBD1. CDR3 length: 17 amino acids. The V and J ends lost 0 bases and 8 bases, in that order; junction bases with no gene match: 10. CDR1 is LGHNA and CDR2 is YNFKEQ in the germline V gene.

The rearrangement uses TRBV20-1 and TRBJ2-3; TRBD2 agrees at 10 bases. V was clipped by 4 bases and J by 6 bases; unmatched bases: 4. This CDR3 comprises 13 residues. Germline V gene data show CDR1 as DFQATT and CDR2 as SNEGSKA (reference sequence). The CDR3 loop reads CSANSGREDTQYF. The CDR3 DNA reads as TGCAGTGCTAACAGCGGGAGGGAGGATACGCAGTATTTT.

This clonotype was recorded at least ten times. The rearrangement joins TRBV7-2 to TRBJ2-3; 7 bases fit TRBD1. Germline V lookup: CDR1 SGHTA, CDR2 FQGNSA. The CDR3 has 16 amino acids. Trimming took 4 bases from V and 4 from J; bases not matched to a gene: 11. The CDR3, as DNA: TGTGCCAGCAGCTCCCGAGGGGGCGCGACCGCAGATACGCAGTATTTT. This sequence encodes CASSSRGGATADTQYF.

This clonotype was seen more than once but under ten times. The chain recombines TRBV4-1 with TRBJ1-2; D may be TRBD1 (5 bases). V lost 1 base, J lost 1 base, and 25 bases lay in between. This CDR3 is built from 20 residues. Germline V lookup: CDR1 MGHRA, CDR2 YSYEKL. The CDR3 nucleotides read TGCGCCAGCAGCCAAGGGATCGCGTTAGGCAAGGGGACCGATAACTATGGCTACACCTTC. Translated: CASSQGIALGKGTDNYGYTF.

This chain links TRBV28 with TRBJ1-1; D unresolved. Germline CDR1 and CDR2: MDHEN and SYDVKM. V lost 7 bases and J lost 0, with 9 bases in between. This CDR3 region has 13 residues. CDR3 nucleotide sequence: TGTGCCAGCATAACGGATATGAACACTGAAGCTTTCTTT. Encoded protein: CASITDMNTEAFF.

The CDR3 sequence is CASSFSGTGGIPQYF. The CDR3 nucleotides read TGTGCCAGCAGCTTCAGTGGGACAGGGGGTATCCCCCAGTACTTC. This chain uses TRBV7-9 with TRBJ2-5; 11 bases map to TRBD1. CDR1 is SEHNR and CDR2 is FQNEAQ in the germline V gene (reference sequence). V dropped 3 bases and J dropped 9; count of bases not matched to a gene: 9. This CDR3 comprises 15 residues.

This clonotype was observed many times. V usage is TRBV6-6 and J usage is TRBJ2-7, with 9 bases that match TRBD1. The germline V gene encodes CDR1 MNHNY and CDR2 SVGAGI (reference sequence). The CDR3 has 16 residues. The ends lost 0 bases at V and 0 bases at J; junction bases unmatched: 3. This chain's CDR3 is CASSYSRTGASYEQYF. DNA for the CDR3: TGTGCCAGCAGTTACTCGAGGACAGGGGCCTCCTACGAGCAGTACTTC.

This clonotype occurred many times. The rearrangement links TRBV12-3 or TRBV12-4 to TRBJ2-3; 11 bases match TRBD1. The V gene end was trimmed by 1 base and the J gene end by 5 bases; junction bases not matched to a gene: 2. This CDR3 is 15 amino acids long. CDR3: CASSLGDRGKDTQYF. CDR3 bases: TGTGCCAGCAGTTTAGGGGACAGGGGGAAAGATACGCAGTATTTT.